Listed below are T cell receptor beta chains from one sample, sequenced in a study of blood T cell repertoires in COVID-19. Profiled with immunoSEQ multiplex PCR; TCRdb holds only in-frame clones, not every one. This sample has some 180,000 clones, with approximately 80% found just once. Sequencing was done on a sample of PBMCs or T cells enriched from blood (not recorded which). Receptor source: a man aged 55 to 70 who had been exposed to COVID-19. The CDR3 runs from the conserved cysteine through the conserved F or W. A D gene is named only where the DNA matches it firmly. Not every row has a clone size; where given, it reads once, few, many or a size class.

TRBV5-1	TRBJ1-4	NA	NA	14	CASSLGQTTEKLFF	TGCGCCAGCAGCTTGGGACAGACCACCGAAAAACTGTTTTTT
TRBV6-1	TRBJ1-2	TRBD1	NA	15	CASSSGQGTDYGYTF	TGTGCCAGCAGTTCGGGACAGGGGACCGACTATGGCTACACCTTC
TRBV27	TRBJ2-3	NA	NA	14	CASSNRAPTDTQYF	TGTGCCAGCAGCAACAGGGCCCCCACAGATACGCAGTATTTT
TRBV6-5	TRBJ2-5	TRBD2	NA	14	CASLGSGSWKTQYF	TGTGCCAGCCTTGGGAGCGGGAGCTGGAAAACCCAGTACTTC
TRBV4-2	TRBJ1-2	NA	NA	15	CASSQEARGGYGYTF	TGTGCCAGCAGCCAAGAGGCCAGGGGCGGCTATGGCTACACCTTC
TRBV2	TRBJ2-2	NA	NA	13	CASSEVVTGELFF	TGTGCCAGCAGTGAAGTCGTGACCGGGGAGCTGTTTTTT
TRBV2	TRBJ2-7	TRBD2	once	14	CASGLAGGPYEQYF	TGTGCCAGCGGACTAGCGGGAGGGCCCTACGAGCAGTACTTC
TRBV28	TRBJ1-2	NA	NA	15	CASSLSGLKIYGYTF	TGTGCCAGCAGTTTATCGGGACTTAAAATCTATGGCTACACCTTC
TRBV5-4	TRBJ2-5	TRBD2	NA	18	CASSLGGLAGGPTETQYF	TGTGCCAGCAGCTTGGGTGGGTTAGCGGGAGGGCCGACGGAGACCCAGTACTTC
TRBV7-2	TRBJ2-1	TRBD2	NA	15	CASSLALAGIHEQFF	TGTGCCAGCAGCTTGGCACTAGCGGGCATCCATGAGCAGTTCTTC
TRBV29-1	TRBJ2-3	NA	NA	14	CSVSGRQGTDTQYF	TGCAGCGTTTCTGGCAGGCAGGGCACAGATACGCAGTATTTT
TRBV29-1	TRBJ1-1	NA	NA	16	CSADPRVGLMNTEAFF	TGCAGCGCCGACCCCAGGGTGGGACTCATGAACACTGAAGCTTTCTTT
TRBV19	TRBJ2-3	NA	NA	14	CASRQGSGTDTQYF	TGTGCCAGTAGACAGGGCTCTGGCACAGATACGCAGTATTTT
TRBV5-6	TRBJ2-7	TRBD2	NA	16	CASSDTSGRASYEQYF	TGTGCCAGCAGCGACACTAGCGGGAGGGCCTCCTACGAGCAGTACTTC
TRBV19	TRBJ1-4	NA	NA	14	CASSMGGAREKLFF	TGTGCCAGTAGTATGGGTGGGGCAAGAGAAAAACTGTTTTTT
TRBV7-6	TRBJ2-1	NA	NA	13	CASSLVAENEQFF	TGTGCCAGCAGCTTAGTTGCCGAGAATGAGCAGTTCTTC
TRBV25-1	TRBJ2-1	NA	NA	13	CASSEYRGNEQFF	TGTGCCAGCAGTGAATACCGGGGTAATGAGCAGTTCTTC
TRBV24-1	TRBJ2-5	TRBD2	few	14	CATAAGGVQETQYF	TGTGCCACCGCCGCGGGAGGGGTCCAAGAGACCCAGTACTTC
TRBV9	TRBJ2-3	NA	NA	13	CASSFRQTDTQYF	TGTGCCAGCAGCTTCCGACAGACAGATACGCAGTATTTT
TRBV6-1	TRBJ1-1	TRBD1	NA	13	CASSDPTGTEAFF	TGTGCCAGCAGTGACCCGACAGGGACTGAAGCTTTCTTT